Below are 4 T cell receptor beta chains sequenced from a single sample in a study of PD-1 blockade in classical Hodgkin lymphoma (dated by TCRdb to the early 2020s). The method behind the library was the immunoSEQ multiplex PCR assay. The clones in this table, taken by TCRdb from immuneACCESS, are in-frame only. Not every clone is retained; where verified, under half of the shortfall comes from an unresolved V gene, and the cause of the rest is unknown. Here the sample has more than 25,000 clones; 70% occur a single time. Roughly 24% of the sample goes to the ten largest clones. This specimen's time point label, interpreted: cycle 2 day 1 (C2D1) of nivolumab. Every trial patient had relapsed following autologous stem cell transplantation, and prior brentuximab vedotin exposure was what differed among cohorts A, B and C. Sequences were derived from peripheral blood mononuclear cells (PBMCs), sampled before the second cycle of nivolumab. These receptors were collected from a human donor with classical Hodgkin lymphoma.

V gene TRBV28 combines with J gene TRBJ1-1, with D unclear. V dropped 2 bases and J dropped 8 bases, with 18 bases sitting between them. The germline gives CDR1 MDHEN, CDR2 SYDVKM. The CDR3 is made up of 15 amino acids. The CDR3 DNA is TGTGCCAGCAGTTTAGAGGCGGTCGGGCGTCGAGAAGCTTTCTTT. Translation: CASSLEAVGRREAFF. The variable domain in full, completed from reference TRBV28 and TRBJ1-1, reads DVKVTQSSRYLVKRTGEKVFLECVQDMDHENMFWYRQDPGLGLRLIYFSYDVKMKEKGDIPEGYSVSREKKERFSLILESASTNQTSMYLCASSLEAVGRREAFFGQGTRLTVV.

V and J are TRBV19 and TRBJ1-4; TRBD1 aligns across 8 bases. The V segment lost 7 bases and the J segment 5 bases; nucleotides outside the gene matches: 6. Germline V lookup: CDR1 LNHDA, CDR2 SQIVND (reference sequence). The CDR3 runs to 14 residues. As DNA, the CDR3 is TGTGCCAGTATGAGGACAGGGTCGAATGAAAAACTGTTTTTT. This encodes CASMRTGSNEKLFF.

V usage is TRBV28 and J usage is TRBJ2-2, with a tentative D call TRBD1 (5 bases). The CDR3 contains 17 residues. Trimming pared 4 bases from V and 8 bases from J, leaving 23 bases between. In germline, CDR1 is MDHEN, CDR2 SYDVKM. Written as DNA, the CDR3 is TGTGCCAGCAGTTCAATCCCAGGAACTCTAAGGGGAGGGGAGCTGTTTTTT. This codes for CASSSIPGTLRGGELFF. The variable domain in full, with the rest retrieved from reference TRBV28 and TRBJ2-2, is DVKVTQSSRYLVKRTGEKVFLECVQDMDHENMFWYRQDPGLGLRLIYFSYDVKMKEKGDIPEGYSVSREKKERFSLILESASTNQTSMYLCASSSIPGTLRGGELFFGEGSRLTVL.

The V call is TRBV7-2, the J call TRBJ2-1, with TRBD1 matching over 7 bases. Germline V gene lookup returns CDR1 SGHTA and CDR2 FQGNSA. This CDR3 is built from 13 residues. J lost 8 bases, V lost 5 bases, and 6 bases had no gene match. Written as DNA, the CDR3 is TGTGCCAGCAGCCTCCGACAGGGCTATGAGCAGTTCTTC. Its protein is CASSLRQGYEQFF.